The 5 T cell receptor beta chains listed next were all sequenced from one sample in a study of T cells after yellow fever vaccination. TCRdb used MiXCR to reprocess the 5' RACE reads, holding one entry per CDR3 protein. The data show 610,000 or so distinct CDR3 sequences, 9% to 15% seen once. Material: PBMCs, obtained on the day of the yellow fever booster vaccination. All receptors come from a man aged 25 to 45 who received the YFV17D yellow fever vaccine.

The V and J genes are TRBV11-2 and TRBJ2-5; D may be TRBD1 or TRBD2 (7 bases each). The V gene's germline CDR1 is SGHAT and CDR2 FQNNGV. The ends were cut back, 1 base at V and 6 bases at J, with 21 bases in the middle. The CDR3 contains 17 residues. The CDR3 reads CASSLGGGGGSTKTQYF. CDR3 bases: TGTGCCAGCAGCTTAGGAGGGGGCGGCGGGAGTACGAAGACCCAGTACTTC.

This chain joins TRBV29-1 and TRBJ2-5; 10 bases align to TRBD1. Germline trimming cut 6 bases from V and 4 bases from J; bases unmatched to any gene: 8. Per germline, CDR1 SQVTM and CDR2 ANQGSEA. The CDR3 consists of 14 residues. The CDR3 reads CSVLGQGGLETQYF. DNA for the CDR3: TGCAGCGTCCTCGGACAGGGGGGATTAGAGACCCAGTACTTC.

The sample holds a few counts of this clonotype. This sequence joins TRBV24-1 and TRBJ2-2, with a possible D match to TRBD1 (6 bases). V was trimmed by 4 bases and J by 5 bases, leaving 13 bases between them. CDR1 is KGHDR, CDR2 SFDVKD, per germline. This CDR3 contains 15 residues. The CDR3 DNA is TGTGCCACCAGTGAAGGGACAACTTCGACCGGGGAGCTGTTTTTT. Its translation is CATSEGTTSTGELFF.

This clonotype was seen many times. V gene TRBV19 combines with J gene TRBJ1-5; no definite D call. Trimming shortened V by 5 bases and J by 0 bases, and 8 bases separated the two germline ends. Germline CDR1 LNHDA, CDR2 SQIVND (reference sequence). CDR3 length: 14 residues. In DNA form, the CDR3 reads TGTGCCAGTAGTGTAGGGTATAGCAATCAGCCCCAGCATTTT. Translation: CASSVGYSNQPQHF. The full variable domain, completed using reference TRBV19 and TRBJ1-5, is DGGITQSPKYLFRKEGQNVTLSCEQNLNHDAMYWYRQDPGQGLRLIYYSQIVNDFQKGDIAEGYSVSREKKESFPLTVTSAQKNPTAFYLCASSVGYSNQPQHFGDGTRLSIL.

This clonotype has more than one count but fewer than ten. The chain employs TRBV20-1 and TRBJ2-1; D is perhaps TRBD1 or TRBD2 (5 bases each). Trimming left V 3 bases short and J 4 bases short, with 16 bases between. From germline, CDR1 is DFQATT and CDR2 SNEGSKA (reference sequence). This CDR3 has 15 amino acids. The CDR3 region has the DNA TGCAGTGCTAGCCTGGCAGGGAGCCCTTACAATGAGCAGTTCTTC. Protein product: CSASLAGSPYNEQFF.